The 17 T cell receptor beta chains below all came from one sample that was sequenced in a study of human T cells and chemical hapten exposure. Each CDR3 protein is one row after TCRdb ran MiXCR on the RACE reads. The table records some 350,000 distinct CDR3 sequences, roughly 6.9% of them present only once. Time point in this sample: patch test 1, 2 weeks after DPC sensitization. The treatment denotes: therapeutic diphenylcyclopropenone sensitization with weekly scalp DPC. The sample here was whole blood, taken in connection with sensitization to the hapten diphenylcyclopropenone (DPC). The source is a woman aged 18-35 years with alopecia areata. Some clones in this sample may be carry-over from other donors' samples.

This clonotype has just a few counts. J is TRBJ1-5 and V is TRBV12-3 or TRBV12-4; D might be TRBD1 (6 bases). The V gene lost 8 bases and the J gene lost 2 bases, with 19 bases spanning the gap. CDR3 length equals 16 residues. In DNA form, the CDR3 reads TGTGCCAGCTCTTGGGCGGGGGGCGCTGGCAATCAGCCCCAGCATTTT. This sequence encodes CASSWAGGAGNQPQHF.

This clonotype was recorded at least ten times. V and J are TRBV6-2 or TRBV6-3 and TRBJ2-1, with D possibly TRBD1 on 7 matching bases. Looked up from germline, CDR1 is MNHEY and CDR2 is SVGEGT. This CDR3 region has 16 residues. The V end lost 7 bases, the J end lost 7 bases, and 23 bases lay between the germline ends. The CDR3: CASTMDRPGVLNEQFF. CDR3 coding DNA: TGTGCCAGCACTATGGACAGGCCGGGGGTTCTTAATGAGCAGTTCTTC.

This clonotype was seen a handful of times. V is TRBV6-6 and J is TRBJ1-5, with TRBD1 identical over 10 bases. V dropped 6 bases and J dropped 4; count of bases not matched to a gene: 9. The CDR3 contains 16 residues. Looked up from germline, CDR1 is MNHNY and CDR2 is SVGAGI (reference sequence). As DNA, the CDR3 is TGTGCCAGCAGGCCCCGGGACAGGGGTTTTAATCAGCCCCAGCATTTT. Amino acids: CASRPRDRGFNQPQHF.

This clonotype has only a few counts. The J gene is TRBJ2-7, the V gene TRBV12-3 or TRBV12-4; D is unclear. CDR3 size: 12 residues. Trimming left V 3 bases short and J 7 bases short, with 10 bases between. Here the CDR3 reads CASSLSVGEQYF. The CDR3 DNA reads as TGTGCCAGCAGTTTGTCAGTGGGGGAGCAGTACTTC.

This chain links TRBV11-3 with TRBJ1-6, with D unclear. Trimming took off 2 bases at V and 8 bases at J, with 13 bases between the two ends. Germline-derived CDR1 and CDR2 are SGHNT and YENEEA. CDR3 length equals 15 residues. Here the CDR3 DNA reads TGTGCCAGCAGCTTAAACGGGATGGGCGATTCACCCCTCCACTTT. The encoded protein is CASSLNGMGDSPLHF.

This sequence joins TRBV7-2 and TRBJ1-2; D ambiguous. This CDR3 has 15 amino acids. Germline lookup yields CDR1 SGHTA and CDR2 FQGNSA. Trimming pared 4 bases from V and 4 bases from J, leaving 16 bases between. The CDR3 DNA sequence: TGTGCCAGCAGCTCGACGAGGAAGGACTCCTATGGCTACACCTTC. This translates into CASSSTRKDSYGYTF.

This clonotype was seen a few times. The chain employs TRBV6-1 and TRBJ2-1; unclear D gene. CDR3 length equals 13 residues. Looked up from germline, CDR1 is MNHNS and CDR2 is SASEGT. The germline V and J ends were trimmed by 0 bases and 13 bases, with 13 bases remaining between them. The CDR3 loop reads CASSEALGIVQFF. CDR3 nucleotide sequence: TGTGCCAGCAGTGAAGCGCTAGGGATTGTTCAGTTCTTC.

This clonotype has only a few counts. The V gene is TRBV19, the J gene TRBJ1-5; TRBD1 matches at 10 bases. With 6 bases clipped from V and 9 bases from J, the junction kept 8 bases outside the gene matches. CDR3 size: 14 residues. Germline lookup yields CDR1 LNHDA and CDR2 SQIVND (reference sequence). CDR3 sequence (DNA): TGTGCCAGTAGGCCGACAGGGGGCGAGCTGCCCCAGCATTTT. It specifies CASRPTGGELPQHF.

The genes are TRBV4-3 and TRBJ1-1; D is ambiguous. V lost 4 bases and J 0 bases, leaving 18 bases between the germline ends. CDR1 LGHNA and CDR2 YSLEER come from the germline V gene. The CDR3 spans 17 residues. DNA for the CDR3: TGCGCCAGCAGCCCTGTGATTGATACAGCAATGAACACTGAAGCTTTCTTT. It translates to CASSPVIDTAMNTEAFF.

This clonotype was found many times. The CDR3 spells CSVGGADTYTGELFF. The CDR3, as DNA: TGCAGCGTTGGGGGAGCCGACACTTATACCGGGGAGCTGTTTTTT. The J gene is TRBJ2-2, the V gene TRBV29-1; D is possibly TRBD2 (5 bases). The V end was cut by 4 bases, the J end by 5 bases, with 17 bases between. This CDR3 is built from 15 residues. Germline V gene data show CDR1 as SQVTM and CDR2 as ANQGSEA.

This clonotype has a count of ten or more. The V call is TRBV29-1, the J call TRBJ2-7; the D is unclear. Trimming took 5 bases from V and 3 from J, leaving 11 bases between them. Germline CDR1 and CDR2: SQVTM and ANQGSEA. The CDR3 is made up of 12 amino acids. The CDR3 nucleotides are TGCAGCGTTCACGTGGGTGTCTACGAGCAGTACTTC. This gives the protein CSVHVGVYEQYF.

This clonotype occurred many times. This chain connects TRBV27 to TRBJ2-3, with D tentatively TRBD2 (7 bases). The germline gives CDR1 MNHEY, CDR2 SMNVEV (reference sequence). The CDR3 consists of 15 residues. V was cut by 6 bases and J by 4 bases, with 17 bases left in between. CDR3 loop: CASSRRGGGPDTQYF. Written as DNA, the CDR3 is TGTGCCAGCAGCCGTAGGGGGGGCGGGCCAGATACGCAGTATTTT.

This clonotype turned up a few times. The chain couples TRBV20-1 to TRBJ2-7; the match to TRBD1 covers 11 bases. The CDR3 has 14 residues. The V segment lost 5 bases and the J segment 4 bases; nucleotides outside the gene matches: 7. In germline, CDR1 is DFQATT, CDR2 SNEGSKA (reference sequence). CDR3 DNA: TGCAGTGCTCCGACGGGGACAGGGGGTTACGAGCAGTACTTC. Its protein product is CSAPTGTGGYEQYF.

This chain joins TRBV28 and TRBJ1-6; 7 bases are a match to TRBD1. V lost 6 bases to trimming and J lost 6 bases; unmatched junction nucleotides: 11. The CDR3 loop spans 16 amino acids. Germline CDR1 MDHEN, CDR2 SYDVKM. In DNA form, the CDR3 reads TGTGCCAGCAGGCTTACCGGGACAGAACTTAATTCACCCCTCCACTTT. It yields the protein CASRLTGTELNSPLHF.

This chain uses TRBV5-4 with TRBJ1-1; possible D gene TRBD1, 5 bases. This CDR3 is 14 amino acids long. The V end was cut by 5 bases, the J end by 3 bases, with 14 bases between. Germline V gene lookup returns CDR1 SGHNT and CDR2 YYREEE (reference sequence). The CDR3 region has the DNA TGTGCCAGCAGATTGAAGGGGCGGCACACTGAAGCTTTCTTT. Translation gives CASRLKGRHTEAFF.

This clonotype was observed at least ten times. The chain combines TRBV24-1 with TRBJ2-1; D not certain. Trimming stripped 6 bases from V and 0 bases from J, with 8 bases between. CDR3 length equals 14 residues. Germline V lookup: CDR1 KGHDR, CDR2 SFDVKD. CDR3 sequence reads: CATSTWGSYNEQFF. DNA of the CDR3: TGTGCCACCAGTACGTGGGGCTCCTACAATGAGCAGTTCTTC.

This clonotype has more than one count but fewer than ten. The chain combines TRBV4-2 with TRBJ2-4; the D is unclear. CDR3 length: 14 residues. The germline V gene encodes CDR1 LGHNA and CDR2 YNFKEQ. V was clipped by 3 bases and J by 5 bases, with 11 bases between them. The CDR3 region has the DNA TGTGCCAGCAGCCAGGCCAACAGAGAAAACATTCAGTACTTC. Its translation is CASSQANRENIQYF.